This entry features one TCR beta chain sequence. This sample stems from a study of blood T cell repertoires in COVID-19. As for the study in general: Spain, Italy and the United States supplied samples that represented acute and convalescent COVID-19. T cells, B-cell-depleted T cells, or PBMCs supplied cDNA or gDNA.

The V end was cut by 0 bases, the J end by 5 bases, with 14 bases between. The germline gives CDR1 MNHEY, CDR2 SVGAGI. CDR3 length equals 15 residues. In the original workflow: Reference gene primer amplification yielded estimated nucleated cell counts. Sequencing was performed with immunoSEQ multiplex PCR; in TCRdb, only in-frame clones are kept and a portion is missing. That table gives V, J and clone size, and the DNA gave D and trimming. This table has about 150,000 clones, more than 70% appearing once. The V call is TRBV6-5, the J call TRBJ2-7; perhaps TRBD2 as D (6 bases). The sequence was obtained from a man between 18 and 29 years old with active or convalescent COVID-19. The sample taken for sequencing was peripheral blood. CDR3 in amino acids: CASSYSSGEVNEQYF. Here the CDR3 DNA reads TGTGCCAGCAGTTACTCGTCGGGAGAGGTGAACGAGCAGTACTTC.